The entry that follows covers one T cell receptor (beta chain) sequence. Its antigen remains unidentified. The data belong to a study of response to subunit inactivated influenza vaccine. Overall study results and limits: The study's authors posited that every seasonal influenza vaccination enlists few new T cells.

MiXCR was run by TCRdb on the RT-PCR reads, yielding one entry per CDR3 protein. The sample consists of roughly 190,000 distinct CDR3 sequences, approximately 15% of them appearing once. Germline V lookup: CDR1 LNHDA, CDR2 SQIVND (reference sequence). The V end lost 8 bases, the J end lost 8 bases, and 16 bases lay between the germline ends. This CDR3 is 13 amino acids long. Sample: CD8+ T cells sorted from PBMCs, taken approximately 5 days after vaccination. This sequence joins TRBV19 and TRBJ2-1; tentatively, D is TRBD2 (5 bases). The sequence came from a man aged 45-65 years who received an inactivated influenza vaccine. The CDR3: CASSGSWLDEQFF. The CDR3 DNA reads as TGTGCCAGTTCGGGGAGTTGGCTCGATGAGCAGTTCTTC.